Following are 19 T cell receptor beta chains from one sample sequenced in a study of blood T cell repertoires in COVID-19. TCRdb's copy holds only in-frame clones and misses some; the assay was immunoSEQ multiplex PCR. Seen here are over 150,000 clones, 80% to 85% observed once, and the top ten hold approximately 10%. Sample: peripheral blood. The receptors stem from a man in his 70s with active or convalescent COVID-19.

The chain combines TRBV30 with TRBJ2-7; D might be TRBD1 (6 bases). CDR1 GTSNPN and CDR2 SVGIG come from the germline V gene (reference sequence). V gave up 0 bases and J gave up 9 bases, with 18 bases separating them. The CDR3 contains 14 residues. The CDR3 sequence: CAWSVGAGEFVQYF. The CDR3 DNA reads as TGTGCCTGGAGTGTAGGGGCAGGGGAATTCGTGCAGTACTTC.

This clone was recorded many times. The chain joins TRBV7-9 to TRBJ1-1; D call uncertain. V was shortened by 5 bases and J by 1 base, with 8 bases between the two germline ends. The CDR3 spans 13 residues. Germline-derived CDR1 and CDR2 are SEHNR and FQNEAQ (reference sequence). This CDR3 reads CASSQHPNTEAFF. The CDR3 DNA sequence: TGTGCCAGCAGCCAACATCCGAACACTGAAGCTTTCTTT.

The rearrangement joins TRBV11-2 to TRBJ1-4, with 7 bases aligning to TRBD1. V trimming: 6 bases; J trimming: 0 bases; junction bases outside the gene matches: 7. The CDR3 covers 16 residues. Germline CDR1 reads SGHAT; CDR2 reads FQNNGV. The CDR3 DNA is TGTGCCAGCAGTAGAGGACAGGCCGCAACTAATGAAAAACTGTTTTTT. It yields the protein CASSRGQAATNEKLFF.

In this sample, this clone turned up many times. This chain connects TRBV5-4 to TRBJ2-2; D is perhaps TRBD2 (5 bases). V shed 4 bases and J shed 0 bases, with 13 bases lying between them. The CDR3 loop spans 16 amino acids. Looked up from germline, CDR1 is SGHNT and CDR2 is YYREEE (reference sequence). DNA of the CDR3: TGTGCCAGCAGCCTGAACTACGGGACGAACACCGGGGAGCTGTTTTTT. Translation gives CASSLNYGTNTGELFF.

The chain is built from TRBV5-1 and TRBJ2-2; 11 bases align to TRBD1. Germline assignment: CDR1 SGHRS and CDR2 YFSETQ. This CDR3 has 15 amino acids. Trimming took 3 bases from V and 7 from J; bases not matched to a gene: 5. This chain's CDR3 is CASSSGQGAGGELFF. The CDR3 coding sequence is TGCGCCAGCAGCTCAGGACAGGGGGCGGGCGGGGAGCTGTTTTTT.

This clone was observed once. The chain couples TRBV6-6 to TRBJ1-2; TRBD1 might be the D (5 bases). Germline V gene lookup returns CDR1 MNHNY and CDR2 SVGAGI (reference sequence). The CDR3 totals 12 residues. This CDR3 reads CATGVTNYGYTF. As DNA, the CDR3 is TGTGCTACAGGAGTTACTAACTATGGCTACACCTTC.

The V and J genes are TRBV27 and TRBJ2-5; TRBD1 might be the D (6 bases). The ends were cut back, 5 bases at V and 5 bases at J, with 15 bases in the middle. The germline V gene has CDR1 MNHEY and CDR2 SMNVEV (reference sequence). The CDR3 covers 14 residues. The CDR3 reads CASSTGQLGETQYF. CDR3 nucleotide sequence: TGTGCCAGCAGTACAGGACAGTTGGGGGAGACCCAGTACTTC.

The chain joins TRBV9 to TRBJ2-5; D might be TRBD2 (7 bases). The CDR3 sequence is 16 residues long. From germline, CDR1 is SGDLS and CDR2 YYNGEE. V lost 0 bases to trimming and J lost 4 bases, with 16 bases between them. The CDR3 protein is CASSVAGGPLAETQYF. The CDR3 nucleotides are TGTGCCAGCAGCGTAGCGGGGGGCCCCCTTGCAGAGACCCAGTACTTC.

This rearrangement joins TRBV3-1 (or the pseudogene TRBV3-2) to TRBJ2-3, with 7 bases aligning to TRBD2. Germline assignment: CDR1 LGHDT and CDR2 YNNKEL (reference sequence). This CDR3 has 15 residues. V trimming: 6 bases; J trimming: 6 bases; junction bases outside the gene matches: 12. The chain's CDR3 is CASSPGERGADTQYF. The CDR3 nucleotides read TGTGCCAGCAGTCCGGGGGAGCGGGGAGCGGATACGCAGTATTTT.

CDR3 region: CASSQGTMNTEAFF. The DNA of the CDR3 is TGCGCCAGCAGTCAGGGAACAATGAACACTGAAGCTTTCTTT. This chain joins TRBV5-1 and TRBJ1-1; TRBD1 might be the D (5 bases). CDR3 length equals 14 residues. Germline assignment: CDR1 SGHRS and CDR2 YFSETQ. V lost 5 bases, J lost 0 bases, and 11 bases lay in between.

This chain connects TRBV27 to TRBJ2-7; 11 positions agree with TRBD1. Per germline, CDR1 MNHEY and CDR2 SMNVEV (reference sequence). J gave up 2 bases and V 4 bases, and 7 bases lay outside the gene matches. The CDR3 is 16 amino acids. CDR3 DNA: TGTGCCAGCAGTTCCCTGGGGGGACAGGGGGCCTACGAGCAGTACTTC. Amino acid sequence: CASSSLGGQGAYEQYF.

The gene calls are TRBV11-2 and TRBJ2-5; perhaps TRBD1 as D (6 bases). Trimming left V 0 bases short and J 5 bases short, with 7 bases between. CDR3 size: 13 residues. Germline V lookup: CDR1 SGHAT, CDR2 FQNNGV. The CDR3 loop is CASSLDRGETQYF. CDR3 nucleotides: TGTGCCAGCAGCTTAGATAGGGGGGAGACCCAGTACTTC.

The V gene is TRBV6-2 or TRBV6-3, the J gene TRBJ1-5; D remains unclear. V was pared by 5 bases and J by 0 bases, with 11 bases between. The CDR3 loop spans 15 amino acids. CDR1 is MNHEY and CDR2 is SVGEGT in the germline V gene. CDR3 DNA sequence: TGTGCCAGCAGTAACCCAGCGTATAGCAATCAGCCCCAGCATTTT. Protein product: CASSNPAYSNQPQHF.

This clone was detected a few times. The chain uses TRBV4-3 and TRBJ2-4, with TRBD1 matching 9 bases. This CDR3 has 15 residues. V lost 2 bases and J lost 6; bases outside the gene matches: 5. From germline, CDR1 is LGHNA and CDR2 YSLEER. CDR3 DNA sequence: TGCGCCAGCAGCCAACGGACAGGGGATGGAAACATTCAGTACTTC. It yields the protein CASSQRTGDGNIQYF.

In this sample, this clone turned up a few times. The genes are TRBV6-2 or TRBV6-3 and TRBJ1-2, with D uncertain. Trimming took off 6 bases at V and 2 bases at J, with 13 bases between the two ends. The CDR3 is 14 amino acids. Germline CDR1 MNHEY, CDR2 SVGEGT. CDR3 in DNA: TGTGCCAGCAGCCGGAACGACTTCAACTATGGCTACACCTTC. This encodes CASSRNDFNYGYTF.

The chain joins TRBV6-1 to TRBJ2-1, with D unclear. V dropped 2 bases and J dropped 3 bases, with 8 bases sitting between them. CDR3 length equals 14 residues. CDR1 is MNHNS and CDR2 is SASEGT in the germline V gene. In nucleotides, the CDR3 is TGTGCCAGCAGTGAATACAGTAACTACAATGAGCAGTTCTTC. This translates into CASSEYSNYNEQFF.

The CDR3 here is CASSVAGQGEGTEAFF. CDR3 bases: TGTGCCAGCAGCGTAGCTGGGCAGGGGGAAGGCACTGAAGCTTTCTTT. The genes are TRBV9 and TRBJ1-1; TRBD1 agrees at 7 bases. Germline V gene lookup returns CDR1 SGDLS and CDR2 YYNGEE. Trimming at V came to 0 bases and at J to 4 bases, leaving 9 bases not matched to a gene. The CDR3 runs 16 residues.

This chain uses TRBV4-3 with TRBJ2-6, with 11 bases aligning to TRBD2. V shed 9 bases, J shed 0 bases, and the junction held 1 base outside the gene matches. Germline V lookup: CDR1 LGHNA, CDR2 YSLEER. This CDR3 region has 15 residues. CDR3 coding DNA: TGCGCCAGTGGACTAGCGGGCTCTGGGGCCAACGTCCTGACTTTC. Protein sequence: CASGLAGSGANVLTF.

The gene calls are TRBV7-9 and TRBJ2-7; a weak D match, TRBD2 (6 bases). CDR1 is SEHNR and CDR2 is FQNEAQ in the germline V gene (reference sequence). With 2 bases removed from V and 0 bases from J, the gap between germline ends came to 14 bases. This CDR3 is built from 16 residues. Written as DNA, the CDR3 is TGTGCCAGCAGCTTAAAAGCGGCCGGGAGCTCCTACGAGCAGTACTTC. Encoded protein: CASSLKAAGSSYEQYF.